This TCR beta chain was sequenced in a study of shared clonotypes between healthy human individuals. Each of the donors was a healthy adult who was HIV-negative and had not had a recent acute infection or vaccination. Partitioning of CD4+ cells yielded a CD45RA+ naive subset and a CD45RA-negative memory subset. Authors' analysis steps: ImmunoSEQ sequences covered only the junction and lacked quality scores; filtering therefore differed. Here immunoSEQ multiplex PCR was the method, and the copy in TCRdb shows in-frame clones only, minus some. The V and J calls and clone size come from that table; D and trimming were worked out from the DNA. The sample carries fewer than 2.5 million clones, 93% recorded once. The CDR3 has 16 amino acids. With V trimmed by 8 bases and J by 0 bases, 11 bases remained unmatched. The germline gives CDR1 SGHVS, CDR2 FQNEAQ.

The source of this sequence is a man aged 18 to 35 in good health. Some clones in this sample may be carry-over from other donors' samples. Sample: naive CD4+ T cells from PBMCs. Subset of the sample: CD45RA+ positively selected. The chain couples TRBV7-8 to TRBJ2-7, with 9 bases aligning to TRBD2. The chain's CDR3 is CASGTTSGLASYEQYF. For the CDR3, the DNA is TGTGCCAGCGGGACCACATCGGGACTAGCCTCCTACGAGCAGTACTTC.